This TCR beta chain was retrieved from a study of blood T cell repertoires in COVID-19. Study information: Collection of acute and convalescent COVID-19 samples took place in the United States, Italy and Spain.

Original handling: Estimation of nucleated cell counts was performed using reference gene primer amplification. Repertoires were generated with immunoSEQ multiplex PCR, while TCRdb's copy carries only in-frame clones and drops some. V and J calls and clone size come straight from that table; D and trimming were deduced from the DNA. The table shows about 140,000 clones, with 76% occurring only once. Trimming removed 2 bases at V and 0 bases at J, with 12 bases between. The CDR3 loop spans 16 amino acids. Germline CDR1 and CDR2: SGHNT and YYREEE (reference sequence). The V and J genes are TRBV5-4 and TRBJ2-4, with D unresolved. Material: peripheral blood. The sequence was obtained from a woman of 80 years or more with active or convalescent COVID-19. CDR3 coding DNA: TGTGCCAGCAGCTTAGTGGGTCCTAGAGCCAAAAACATTCAGTACTTC. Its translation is CASSLVGPRAKNIQYF.